The 3 T cell receptor beta chains listed next were all sequenced from one sample in a study of cytomegalovirus exposure and HLA in healthy donors. A multiplex PCR was run with 60 Vbeta primers and 13 Jbeta primers. Sequencing was performed with immunoSEQ multiplex PCR; in TCRdb, only in-frame clones are kept and a portion is missing. Among about 140,000 clones listed, roughly 80% were seen once. The sample consisted of PBMCs. The receptors derive from a man aged 25 to 40 in good health and CMV-seronegative.

This clone occurred a few times. J is TRBJ1-4 and V is TRBV2; D call uncertain. V gave up 7 bases and J gave up 10 bases, with 13 bases separating them. The CDR3 consists of 12 residues. Per the germline V gene, CDR1 is SNHLY and CDR2 is FYNNEI. This chain's CDR3 is CASKEGRGKLFF. CDR3 in DNA: TGTGCCAGCAAAGAAGGCAGAGGAAAACTGTTTTTT.

This clone turned up a few times. This rearrangement joins TRBV28 to TRBJ1-1, with TRBD1 as a possible D gene (5 bases). Trimming pared 7 bases from V and 2 bases from J, leaving 20 bases between. The CDR3 length is 16 residues. Germline V CDR1 and CDR2: MDHEN, SYDVKM. CDR3 coding DNA: TGTGCCAGCATTTTTCCTGCTACAGGAGAAAACACTGAAGCTTTCTTT. Protein: CASIFPATGENTEAFF.

This clone has just one count. The J gene is TRBJ2-1, the V gene TRBV29-1; no clear D. Germline-derived CDR1 and CDR2 are SQVTM and ANQGSEA. The CDR3 contains 13 residues. The V end was cut by 4 bases, the J end by 2 bases, with 9 bases between. The DNA for the CDR3 is TGCAGCGTTGTGGAGACCCCCTACAATGAGCAGTTCTTC. Translating it yields CSVVETPYNEQFF.